This T cell receptor beta chain was found in a study of early T cells in non-severe SARS-CoV-2 infection. Study-level background: Chains were unpaired, as sequencing was done on bulk RNA from unsorted whole blood.

This clonotype was counted ten times or more. The target antigen is unknown. Separate cDNA molecules each had unique molecular identifiers attached to them. From the 5' RACE reads, TCRdb called clonotypes with MiXCR, one entry per CDR3 protein. The sample holds more than 50,000 distinct CDR3 sequences, less than 15% seen once. Germline CDR1 SGHTA, CDR2 FQGNSA. The CDR3 covers 16 residues. Unmatched junction bases numbered 10, after V lost 5 bases and J lost 4 bases. Broader study findings: The study's VDJdb matching favored anti-spike CD8 responses and missed private and CD4 specificities.

Source: whole blood, taken at baseline. The TCR originated in an adult who was a healthcare worker with PCR-confirmed SARS-CoV-2 infection or an uninfected control (not recorded which). The V call is TRBV7-2, the J call TRBJ1-3, with 8 positions matching TRBD1. The CDR3 nucleotides read TGTGCCAGCAGCACCCGCCGGCAGGGGGCGGGAAACACCATATATTTT. Its protein product is CASSTRRQGAGNTIYF.